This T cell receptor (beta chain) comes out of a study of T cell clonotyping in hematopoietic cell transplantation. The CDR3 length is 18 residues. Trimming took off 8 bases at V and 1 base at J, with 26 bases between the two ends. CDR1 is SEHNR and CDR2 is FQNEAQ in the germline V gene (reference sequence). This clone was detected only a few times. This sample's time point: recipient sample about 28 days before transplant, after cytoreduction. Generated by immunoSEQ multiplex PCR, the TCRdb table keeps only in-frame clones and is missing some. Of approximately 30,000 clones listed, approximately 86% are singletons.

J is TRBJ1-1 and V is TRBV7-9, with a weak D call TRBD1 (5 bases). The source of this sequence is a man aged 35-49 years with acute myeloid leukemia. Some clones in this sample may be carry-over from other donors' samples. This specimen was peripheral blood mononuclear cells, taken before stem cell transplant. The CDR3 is CASGTSRVEGAGNTEAFF. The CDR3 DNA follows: TGTGCCAGCGGAACCTCAAGGGTCGAAGGGGCAGGGAACACTGAAGCTTTCTTT.